The 13 T cell receptor beta chains below come from one sample, sequenced in a study of patients and donors after allogeneic stem cell transplantation. Using its own MiXCR run on the RT-PCR reads, TCRdb lists one record per CDR3 protein. Found here are 90,000 to 120,000 distinct CDR3 sequences, 35% of them singletons; the top ten hold roughly 30%. The source material was blood, either unsorted or a sorted T cell fraction (not recorded which). These receptors all stem from a human donor who was either an allogeneic HSCT recipient or a stem cell or donor lymphocyte infusion donor (not recorded which). It is not recorded whose cells these are; they may come from a transplant donor.

The chain links TRBV10-3 to TRBJ2-2, with a weak D call TRBD1 (6 bases). The CDR3 is 14 amino acids. Germline-derived CDR1 and CDR2 are ENHRY and SYGVKD. Trimming took 7 bases from V and 2 from J, leaving 11 bases between them. The CDR3 spells CAITQGHNTGELFF. In DNA, the CDR3 is TGTGCCATCACACAGGGTCATAACACCGGGGAGCTGTTTTTT.

This sequence joins TRBV5-1 and TRBJ2-1; TRBD2 matches 9 bases. From germline, CDR1 is SGHRS and CDR2 YFSETQ. Trimming at V came to 3 bases and at J to 7 bases, leaving 11 bases not matched to a gene. This CDR3 is 16 amino acids long. Written as DNA, the CDR3 is TGCGCCAGCAGCTCGGCTCCAGCGGGAGGTAGGAATGAGCAGTTCTTC. Protein sequence: CASSSAPAGGRNEQFF.

V is TRBV18 and J is TRBJ2-1; 13 bases line up with TRBD2. Per germline, CDR1 KGHSH and CDR2 LQKENI. This CDR3 has 14 residues. Losses at the gene ends were 5 bases for V and 8 bases for J; bases not matched to a gene: 3. In DNA form, the CDR3 reads TGTGCCAGCTCATCGGGACTAGCGGGATATGAGCAGTTCTTC. Its translation: CASSSGLAGYEQFF.

This clonotype has at least ten counts. The chain uses TRBV25-1 and TRBJ1-6; D remains ambiguous. Looked up from germline, CDR1 is MGHDK and CDR2 is SYGVNS. This CDR3 has 15 amino acids. Trimming cost V 1 base and J 6 bases, with 10 bases left between them. CDR3 protein: CASSELTRFNSPLHF. For the CDR3, the DNA is TGTGCCAGCAGTGAATTGACACGCTTTAATTCACCCCTCCACTTT. The full variable domain, completed using reference TRBV25-1 and TRBJ1-6, is EADIYQTPRYLVIGTGKKITLECSQTMGHDKMYWYQQDPGMELHLIHYSYGVNSTEKGDLSSESTVSRIRTEHFPLTLESARPSHTSQYLCASSELTRFNSPLHFGNGTRLTVT.

This clonotype was counted only a few times. The chain recombines TRBV2 with TRBJ2-5; D is possibly TRBD1 (5 bases). Germline V gene lookup returns CDR1 SNHLY and CDR2 FYNNEI. This CDR3 region has 14 residues. Trimming took 4 bases from V and 5 from J, leaving 14 bases between them. CDR3 bases: TGTGCCAGCAGTGTGACTCAGGGCTCGGAGACCCAGTACTTC. It codes for CASSVTQGSETQYF. Using reference TRBV2 and TRBJ2-5 for the parts outside the CDR3, the full variable domain is EPEVTQTPSHQVTQMGQEVILRCVPISNHLYFYWYRQILGQKVEFLVSFYNNEISEKSEIFDDQFSVERPDGSNFTLKIRSTKLEDSAMYFCASSVTQGSETQYFGPGTRLLVL.

This chain connects TRBV7-9 to TRBJ2-5; unclear D gene. The CDR3 loop spans 11 amino acids. Germline loops: CDR1 SEHNR, CDR2 FQNEAQ (reference sequence). V was shortened by 5 bases and J by 4 bases, with 5 bases between the two germline ends. This CDR3 reads CASSIIETQYF. Written as DNA, the CDR3 is TGTGCCAGCAGCATAATAGAGACCCAGTACTTC.

This clonotype was seen a single time. The chain employs TRBV28 and TRBJ1-2; possible D gene TRBD1, 6 bases. Trimming took off 7 bases at V and 4 bases at J, with 19 bases between the two ends. Germline loops: CDR1 MDHEN, CDR2 SYDVKM. CDR3 length: 15 amino acids. CDR3 amino acids: CASTRTAPILYGYTF. Written as DNA, the CDR3 is TGTGCCAGCACTCGGACAGCCCCGATCCTCTATGGCTACACCTTC.

This clonotype has a handful of counts. This chain joins TRBV5-4 and TRBJ1-2; D uncertain. Germline V CDR1 and CDR2: SGHNT, YYREEE (reference sequence). The CDR3 sequence is 15 residues long. V lost 3 bases to trimming and J lost 4 bases, with 16 bases between them. This chain's CDR3 is CASSSLDHKPYGYTF. For the CDR3, the DNA is TGTGCCAGCAGCTCACTTGACCATAAACCCTATGGCTACACCTTC.

The chain joins TRBV7-9 to TRBJ1-1, with D unresolved. Germline V gene lookup returns CDR1 SEHNR and CDR2 FQNEAQ (reference sequence). V shed 1 base and J shed 4 bases, with 19 bases lying between them. The CDR3 runs 17 residues. The CDR3 is CASSLVIIGSGSTEAFF. DNA of the CDR3: TGTGCCAGCAGCTTAGTAATTATAGGATCTGGGAGCACTGAAGCTTTCTTT.

The chain recombines TRBV10-3 with TRBJ2-5; unclear D gene. Germline V CDR1 and CDR2: ENHRY, SYGVKD. The CDR3 has 13 amino acids. V lost 2 bases to trimming and J lost 5 bases, with 9 bases between them. The DNA for the CDR3 is TGTGCCATCAGTGAGGCCGACTCCGAGACCCAGTACTTC. The encoded protein is CAISEADSETQYF.

CDR3 protein: CASSKGTNQPQHF. The CDR3 DNA is TGTGCCAGCAGCAAAGGGACTAATCAGCCCCAGCATTTT. This chain links TRBV7-9 with TRBJ1-5; the D gene is possibly TRBD1 (5 bases). V shed 5 bases and J shed 4 bases, with 9 bases lying between them. Germline V CDR1 and CDR2: SEHNR, FQNEAQ (reference sequence). This CDR3 spans 13 amino acids.

This clonotype was picked up a small number of times. The chain has TRBV12-3 or TRBV12-4 and TRBJ1-5; 10 nucleotides align to TRBD1. V trimming: 5 bases; J trimming: 5 bases; junction bases outside the gene matches: 3. The CDR3 is made up of 14 amino acids. The CDR3 coding sequence is TGTGCCAGCAGTGGACAGGGGGGCCATCAGCCCCAGCATTTT. Translation: CASSGQGGHQPQHF.

The rearrangement joins TRBV6-5 to TRBJ2-6, with D tentatively TRBD1 or TRBD2 (5 bases each). The CDR3 consists of 18 residues. Trimming took off 6 bases at V and 0 bases at J, with 18 bases between the two ends. The germline V gene has CDR1 MNHEY and CDR2 SVGAGI. The CDR3 reads CASSSYGAPRSGANVLTF. Here the CDR3 DNA reads TGTGCCAGCAGCTCATACGGGGCCCCACGCTCTGGGGCCAACGTCCTGACTTTC.